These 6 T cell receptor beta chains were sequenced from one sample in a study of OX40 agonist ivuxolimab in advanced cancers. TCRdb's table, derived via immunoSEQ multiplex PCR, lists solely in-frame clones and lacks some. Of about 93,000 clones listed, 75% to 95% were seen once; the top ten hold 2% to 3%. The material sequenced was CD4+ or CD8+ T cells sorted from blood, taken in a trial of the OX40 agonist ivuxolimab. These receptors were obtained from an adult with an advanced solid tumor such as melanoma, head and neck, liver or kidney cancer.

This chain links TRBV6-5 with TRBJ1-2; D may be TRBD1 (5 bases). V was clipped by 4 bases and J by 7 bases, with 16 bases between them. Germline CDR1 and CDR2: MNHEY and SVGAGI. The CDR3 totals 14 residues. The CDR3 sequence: CASSSPGGGGGYTF. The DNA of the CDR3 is TGTGCCAGCAGTTCGCCCGGGGGAGGCGGTGGCTACACCTTC.

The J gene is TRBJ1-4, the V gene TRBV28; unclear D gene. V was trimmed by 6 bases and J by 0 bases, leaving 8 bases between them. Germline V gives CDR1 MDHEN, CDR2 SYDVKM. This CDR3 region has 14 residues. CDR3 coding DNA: TGTGCCAGCAGCGCATTTGCAACTAATGAAAAACTGTTTTTT. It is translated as CASSAFATNEKLFF.

CDR3 sequence (DNA): TGTGCCAGCAGTAGGACAGTTTCCTACGAGCAGTACTTC. This encodes CASSRTVSYEQYF. This chain uses TRBV28 with TRBJ2-7; TRBD1 is a possible D gene (6 bases). From germline, CDR1 is MDHEN and CDR2 SYDVKM. The length of the CDR3 is 13 residues. Between the trimmed V and J ends, which lost 5 bases and 1 base, there was a span of 9 bases.

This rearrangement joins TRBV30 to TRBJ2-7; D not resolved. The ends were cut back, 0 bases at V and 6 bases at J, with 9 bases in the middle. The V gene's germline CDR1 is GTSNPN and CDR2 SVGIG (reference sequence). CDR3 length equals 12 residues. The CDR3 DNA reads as TGTGCCTGGAGTGTTGGGTTGGGCGAGCAGTACTTC. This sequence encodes CAWSVGLGEQYF.

In DNA, the CDR3 is TGTGCCAGCTACATGAACCCACAGGGCACGAAAAACATTCAGTACTTC. Protein: CASYMNPQGTKNIQYF. The chain uses TRBV2 and TRBJ2-4; D is possibly TRBD1 (6 bases). CDR1 SNHLY and CDR2 FYNNEI come from the germline V gene. V lost 8 bases and J lost 4, with 21 bases in between. This CDR3 has 16 amino acids.

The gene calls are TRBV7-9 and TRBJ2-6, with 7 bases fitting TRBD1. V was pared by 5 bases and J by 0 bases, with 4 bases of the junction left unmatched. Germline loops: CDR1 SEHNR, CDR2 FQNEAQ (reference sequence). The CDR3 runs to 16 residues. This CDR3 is CASSQGQSSGANVLTF. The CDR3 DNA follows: TGTGCCAGCAGCCAGGGACAGAGCTCTGGGGCCAACGTCCTGACTTTC.